The 18 T cell receptor beta chains reported below all come from one sample, sequenced in a study of T cells and Merkel cell carcinoma outcomes (dated by TCRdb to 2020 to 2021). The library was prepared using the immunoSEQ multiplex PCR assay. TCRdb retrieved this table from immuneACCESS and kept in-frame rearrangements only. Not all clones are present; in checked studies, unresolved V genes account for under half, and no reason is known for the remainder. The sample data list about 19,000 clones, and about 80% of these were observed just once. Jointly, the top ten make up 3% to 3.5% of the sample. The source material was tumor tissue from Merkel cell carcinoma. The receptors come from a human donor with Merkel cell carcinoma.

The J gene is TRBJ2-1, the V gene TRBV14, with 9 positions matching TRBD1. Germline CDR1 is SGHDN and CDR2 is FVKESK. The ends lost 4 bases at V and 10 bases at J; junction bases unmatched: 11. This CDR3 region has 15 residues. The CDR3 region is CASSRYRGPMDEQFF. CDR3 DNA: TGTGCCAGCAGCCGCTACAGGGGGCCAATGGACGAGCAGTTCTTC. Full variable domain (outside the CDR3, taken from reference TRBV14 and TRBJ2-1): EAGVTQFPSHSVIEKGQTVTLRCDPISGHDNLYWYRRVMGKEIKFLLHFVKESKQDESGMPNNRFLAERTGGTYSTLKVQPAELEDSGVYFCASSRYRGPMDEQFFGPGTRLTVL.

The V and J genes are TRBV5-1 and TRBJ2-1, with a weak D call TRBD1 (5 bases). The CDR3 runs to 14 residues. CDR1 is SGHRS and CDR2 is YFSETQ in the germline V gene. Trimming left V 0 bases short and J 4 bases short, with 8 bases between. CDR3 protein: CASSLGGRYNEQFF. The CDR3 nucleotides read TGCGCCAGCAGCTTGGGGGGCCGATACAATGAGCAGTTCTTC.

V is TRBV19 and J is TRBJ1-5; the D gene is possibly TRBD1 (5 bases). The CDR3 is 12 amino acids. V lost 9 bases to trimming and J lost 5 bases, with 11 bases between them. Germline values: CDR1 LNHDA, CDR2 SQIVND (reference sequence). This CDR3 is CASMTEYQPQHF. The CDR3 nucleotides read TGTGCCAGCATGACAGAGTATCAGCCCCAGCATTTT.

Only a few counts were recorded for this clone. The rearrangement links TRBV5-8 to TRBJ1-4; possibly TRBD1 for D (5 bases). V shed 4 bases and J shed 8 bases, with 21 bases lying between them. CDR1 and CDR2 from the germline V gene are SGHTS and YDEGEE. The CDR3 extends over 16 amino acids. The CDR3 bases are TGTGCCAGCAGCCCATCTCTCGGGGGTCTCCGGGAAAAACTGTTTTTT. It translates to CASSPSLGGLREKLFF.

This chain joins TRBV6-1 and TRBJ1-1; D is unclear. The CDR3 runs to 13 residues. Trimming left V 6 bases short and J 8 bases short, with 16 bases between. CDR1 and CDR2 from the germline V gene are MNHNS and SASEGT. The CDR3 DNA reads as TGTGCCAGCAGCCAGGTTCGCCCGGTGGAAGCTTTCTTT. This codes for CASSQVRPVEAFF.

This sequence joins TRBV15 and TRBJ1-1; no clear D. The V and J ends lost 6 bases and 7 bases respectively, with 12 bases between them. The CDR3 runs 12 residues. The germline CDR1 and CDR2 sequences are LNHNV and YYDKDF (reference sequence). In DNA, the CDR3 is TGTGCCACCAGTCGTAAGGGTGATGAAGCTTTCTTT. Protein: CATSRKGDEAFF.

The chain uses TRBV11-2 and TRBJ2-5; D is perhaps TRBD2 (5 bases). Trimming removed 0 bases from V and 7 bases from J, with 15 bases in between. The CDR3 has 15 residues. Germline V gene lookup returns CDR1 SGHAT and CDR2 FQNNGV. CDR3 sequence reads: CASSLDVKGEGTQYF. The DNA for the CDR3 is TGTGCCAGCAGCTTAGATGTGAAGGGCGAGGGGACCCAGTACTTC.

Only one count was recorded for this clone. The chain joins TRBV7-9 to TRBJ2-7; no reliable D call. Germline CDR1 reads SEHNR; CDR2 reads FQNEAQ (reference sequence). This CDR3 spans 11 amino acids. The germline V and J ends were trimmed by 3 bases and 6 bases, with 6 bases remaining between them. As DNA, the CDR3 is TGTGCCAGCAGCTTTCGCGGCGAGCAGTACTTC. Translation gives CASSFRGEQYF. The complete variable domain, with remaining parts taken from reference TRBV7-9 and TRBJ2-7, reads DTGVSQNPRHKITKRGQNVTFRCDPISEHNRLYWYRQTLGQGPEFLTYFQNEAQLEKSRLLSDRFSAERPKGSFSTLEIQRTEQGDSAMYLCASSFRGEQYFGPGTRLTVT.

This clone was observed a handful of times. V gene TRBV20-1 combines with J gene TRBJ2-7, with TRBD1 identical over 7 bases. Germline loops: CDR1 DFQATT, CDR2 SNEGSKA (reference sequence). The CDR3 is made up of 11 amino acids. J lost 7 bases, V lost 6 bases, and 6 bases had no gene match. CDR3 DNA: TGCAGTGCAAGACAGGGACGGGAGCAGTACTTC. This translates into CSARQGREQYF.

The rearrangement uses TRBV5-6 and TRBJ1-2; 12 nucleotides line up with TRBD1. CDR3 size: 16 residues. CDR1 and CDR2 from the germline V gene are SGHDT and YYEEEE. Germline trimming cut 4 bases from V and 8 bases from J; bases unmatched to any gene: 12. The CDR3 DNA sequence: TGTGCCAGCAGCGGATCGACCCGGGACAGGGGGCCCGGCTACACCTTC. Translated, it gives CASSGSTRDRGPGYTF.

The rearrangement links TRBV5-6 to TRBJ1-1, with no clear D. The CDR3 has 12 amino acids. Germline V gives CDR1 SGHDT, CDR2 YYEEEE. V was cut by 4 bases and J by 3 bases, with 7 bases left in between. The CDR3 nucleotides are TGTGCCAGCAGCGAATACTACACTGAAGCTTTCTTT. Amino acids: CASSEYYTEAFF. Drawing the rest from reference TRBV5-6 and TRBJ1-1, the complete variable domain is DAGVTQSPTHLIKTRGQQVTLRCSPKSGHDTVSWYQQALGQGPQFIFQYYEEEERQRGNFPDRFSGHQFPNYSSELNVNALLLGDSALYLCASSEYYTEAFFGQGTRLTVV.

The chain is built from TRBV7-3 and TRBJ1-1; tentatively, D is TRBD1 (5 bases). Germline-derived CDR1 and CDR2 are SGHTA and FQGTGA. This CDR3 has 13 amino acids. V lost 4 bases and J lost 5, with 11 bases in between. CDR3 sequence reads: CASSSQGGTEAFF. Written as DNA, the CDR3 is TGTGCCAGCAGCTCGCAGGGAGGTACTGAAGCTTTCTTT.

DNA for the CDR3: TGTGCCAGTAGTATCGGGGTTGGGGATGAAAAACTGTTTTTT. Its translation: CASSIGVGDEKLFF. This chain connects TRBV19 to TRBJ1-4, with D unresolved. Trimming cost V 3 bases and J 6 bases, with 11 bases left between them. The CDR3 covers 14 residues. Germline V lookup: CDR1 LNHDA, CDR2 SQIVND (reference sequence).

This chain links TRBV25-1 with TRBJ2-1; 10 nucleotides agree with TRBD1. J gave up 6 bases and V 6 bases, and 8 bases lay outside the gene matches. CDR3 length: 15 residues. CDR1 and CDR2 from the germline V gene are MGHDK and SYGVNS. The CDR3 sequence is CASSPGTGASNEQFF. CDR3 bases: TGTGCCAGCAGCCCCGGGACAGGGGCTTCCAATGAGCAGTTCTTC.

The chain links TRBV7-2 to TRBJ2-7; D is uncertain. V gave up 3 bases and J gave up 7 bases, with 10 bases separating them. There are 12 residues in the CDR3. Germline CDR1 is SGHTA and CDR2 is FQGNSA. CDR3 protein: CASSLELREQYF. Written as DNA, the CDR3 is TGTGCCAGCAGCTTGGAACTCAGGGAGCAGTACTTC.

A single count supports this clone. V usage is TRBV28 and J usage is TRBJ2-7; D is possibly TRBD1 (6 bases). V gave up 4 bases and J gave up 2 bases, with 9 bases separating them. Per the germline V gene, CDR1 is MDHEN and CDR2 is SYDVKM. CDR3 size: 13 residues. CDR3 loop: CASSWGQAYEQYF. The CDR3 DNA sequence: TGTGCCAGCAGTTGGGGACAAGCCTACGAGCAGTACTTC.

The CDR3: CASRQQGARITDTQYF. CDR3 DNA sequence: TGTGCCAGCAGGCAACAGGGGGCGCGGATCACAGATACGCAGTATTTT. This chain joins TRBV6-6 and TRBJ2-3; TRBD1 aligns across 9 bases. After removal of 6 bases from V and 2 bases from J, the junction contained 9 bases not matched to a gene. The CDR3 has 16 residues. CDR1 and CDR2 from the germline V gene are MNHNY and SVGAGI (reference sequence).

This chain links TRBV11-2 with TRBJ1-1, with 7 nucleotides matching TRBD1. CDR1 is SGHAT, CDR2 FQNNGV, per germline. With V trimmed by 5 bases and J by 4 bases, 4 bases remained unmatched. This CDR3 contains 13 residues. The DNA for the CDR3 is TGTGCCAGCAGCCCGCACAGGGGCACTGAAGCTTTCTTT. Translated, it gives CASSPHRGTEAFF.